Listed here are 6 T cell receptor beta chains from one sample, sequenced in a study of CD8 T cells in Susac syndrome. RNA in amounts of roughly 0.5 to 1 ug was reverse transcribed with random hexamers. TCRdb re-called the immunoSEQ multiplex PCR reads through MiXCR, storing one row per CDR3 protein. The table lists approximately 230,000 distinct CDR3 sequences, just under 95% of them singletons. Sequencing was done on a sample of CD4+ T cells from PBMCs. The source is a human donor with multiple sclerosis.

The chain links TRBV30 to TRBJ2-2; TRBD1 agrees at 10 bases. V lost 4 bases to trimming and J lost 5 bases; unmatched junction nucleotides: 7. CDR1 GTSNPN and CDR2 SVGIG come from the germline V gene (reference sequence). This CDR3 contains 15 residues. The CDR3 coding sequence is TGTGCCTGGACAAGACAGGGGGCGGGAACCGGGGAGCTGTTTTTT. This codes for CAWTRQGAGTGELFF.

This chain connects TRBV5-1 to TRBJ1-4; no definite D call. Trimming took off 5 bases at V and 6 bases at J, with 8 bases between the two ends. The germline V gene encodes CDR1 SGHRS and CDR2 YFSETQ. The CDR3 is 12 amino acids. The CDR3 DNA reads TGCGCCAGCAGGAGGAGTGATGAAAAACTGTTTTTT. Translated, it gives CASRRSDEKLFF.

The V call is TRBV19, the J call TRBJ2-3, with TRBD2 matching 7 bases. The CDR3 loop spans 14 amino acids. V was pared by 7 bases and J by 2 bases, with 6 bases of the junction left unmatched. Germline CDR1 is LNHDA and CDR2 is SQIVND (reference sequence). The CDR3 loop is CASTAGASTDTQYF. The CDR3 coding sequence is TGTGCCAGTACGGCGGGAGCCTCCACAGATACGCAGTATTTT.

V is TRBV5-5 and J is TRBJ1-5, with D unclear. CDR1 is SGHKS and CDR2 is YYEKEE in the germline V gene (reference sequence). The CDR3 has 15 residues. V shed 4 bases and J shed 2 bases, with 13 bases lying between them. The CDR3, as DNA: TGTGCCAGCAGCGCCTGGACTGGTCGCAATCAGCCCCAGCATTTT. Translation: CASSAWTGRNQPQHF. Together with reference TRBV5-5 and TRBJ1-5, the CDR3 gives the full variable domain: DAGVTQSPTHLIKTRGQQVTLRCSPISGHKSVSWYQQVLGQGPQFIFQYYEKEERGRGNFPDRFSARQFPNYSSELNVNALLLGDSALYLCASSAWTGRNQPQHFGDGTRLSIL.

This sequence joins TRBV3-1 and TRBJ1-2; D might be TRBD1 (5 bases). The CDR3 totals 13 residues. Trimming pared 6 bases from V and 4 bases from J, leaving 12 bases between. Per germline, CDR1 LGHDT and CDR2 YNNKEL (reference sequence). The CDR3 protein is CASSPQGIYGYTF. The CDR3 nucleotides read TGTGCCAGCAGTCCTCAGGGTATCTATGGCTACACCTTC. Full variable domain (remainder filled in from reference TRBV3-1 and TRBJ1-2): DTAVSQTPKYLVTQMGNDKSIKCEQNLGHDTMYWYKQDSKKFLKIMFSYNNKELIINETVPNRFSPKSPDKAHLNLHINSLELGDSAVYFCASSPQGIYGYTFGSGTRLTVV.

The V gene is TRBV7-2, the J gene TRBJ1-6; possibly TRBD1 for D (6 bases). This CDR3 region has 15 residues. The germline CDR1 and CDR2 sequences are SGHTA and FQGNSA. Between the trimmed V and J ends, which lost 2 bases and 6 bases, there was a span of 11 bases. The CDR3 region is CASSLTGQTNSPLHF. The CDR3 DNA follows: TGTGCCAGCAGCTTAACCGGACAGACTAATTCACCCCTCCACTTT.